This is a list of T cell receptor beta chains from one sample in a study of control samples from healthy donors and cancer patients. Sequenced by immunoSEQ multiplex PCR; TCRdb stores in-frame clones only, minus some. Of 150,000 or so clones in the sample, around nine tenths were seen once. The material sequenced was blood. These receptors were taken from a woman aged 25 to 39 in good health. CDR3s include the opening cysteine and the closing phenylalanine or tryptophan. A D gene is named only where the DNA matches it firmly. Size tells how often a clone was seen (once, few, many) or the class of an expanded clone, and some rows leave it out.

>NA|TRBJ2-1|TRBV10-3|14|NA
CAISPLGPYNEQFF
TGTGCCATCAGCCCTCTCGGGCCCTACAATGAGCAGTTCTTC
>NA|TRBJ2-7|TRBV3-1/TRBV3-2|13|NA
CASSQGVSYEQYF
TGTGCCAGCAGCCAAGGAGTTTCTTACGAGCAGTACTTC
>NA|TRBJ2-2|TRBV6-2/TRBV6-3|14|TRBD2
CASSYRGGAGELFF
TGTGCCAGCAGTTACCGCGGGGGGGCCGGGGAGCTGTTTTTT
>NA|TRBJ1-2|TRBV3-1/TRBV3-2|14|TRBD1
CASSRSDRVNGYTF
TGTGCCAGCAGCCGCTCGGACAGGGTAAATGGCTACACCTTC
>NA|TRBJ2-3|TRBV19|16|NA
CASSILGEGDTDTQYF
TGTGCCAGTAGTATATTAGGGGAGGGGGACACAGATACGCAGTATTTT
>NA|TRBJ2-7|TRBV28|17|TRBD2
CASSVRTGTSSSYEQYF
TGTGCCAGCAGTGTTAGGACCGGGACTAGTTCTTCCTACGAGCAGTACTTC
>NA|TRBJ1-5|TRBV28|12|NA
CASHVRGQPQHF
TGTGCCAGCCATGTCAGGGGACAGCCCCAGCATTTT
>NA|TRBJ1-2|TRBV9|14|NA
CASSGTTGSYGYTF
TGTGCCAGCAGCGGCACGACAGGTTCCTATGGCTACACCTTC
>NA|TRBJ1-1|TRBV7-9|16|NA
CASSPQTKSSDSEAFF
TGTGCCAGCAGCCCCCAGACAAAATCTTCGGACTCTGAAGCTTTCTTT
>NA|TRBJ2-7|TRBV28|16|TRBD1
CASSFHPGQMTRGQYF
TGTGCCAGCAGTTTCCATCCGGGACAGATGACGAGAGGGCAGTACTTC
>NA|TRBJ2-7|TRBV21-1|15|NA
CASSNLTKASYEQYF
TGTGCCAGCAGCAATTTGACAAAGGCGTCTTACGAGCAGTACTTC
>NA|TRBJ1-1|TRBV6-2/TRBV6-3|17|NA
CASSSFKPGPKNTEAFF
TGTGCCAGCAGTTCCTTTAAACCCGGGCCAAAGAACACTGAAGCTTTCTTT
>NA|TRBJ2-2|TRBV9|15|TRBD1
CASSVDQGVTGELFF
TGTGCCAGCAGCGTGGACCAGGGGGTCACCGGGGAGCTGTTTTTT
>NA|TRBJ1-6|TRBV3-1/TRBV3-2|14|TRBD1
CASSTKGAKSPLHF
TGTGCCAGCAGCACAAAGGGGGCAAAGTCACCCCTCCACTTT
>few|TRBJ2-7|TRBV7-8|15|NA
CASSLRDSNYYEQYF
TGTGCCAGCAGCTTACGGGACTCTAACTACTACGAGCAGTACTTC
>NA|TRBJ1-1|TRBV28|17|NA
CASSPNPWGVRNTEAFF
TGTGCCAGCAGTCCCAACCCTTGGGGGGTACGGAACACTGAAGCTTTCTTT
>NA|TRBJ1-2|TRBV28|14|TRBD1
CASSPAGQVYGYTF
TGTGCCAGCAGTCCCGCGGGACAGGTCTATGGCTACACCTTC
>once|TRBJ1-1|TRBV2|14|NA
CASSEYSRDTEAFF
TGTGCCAGCAGTGAGTATTCGAGGGACACTGAAGCTTTCTTT
>NA|TRBJ2-1|TRBV14|13|NA
CASSQSGSNEQFF
TGTGCCAGCAGCCAATCAGGGTCCAATGAGCAGTTCTTC
>NA|TRBJ2-1|TRBV5-1|15|TRBD2
CASSLGTSGYNEQFF
TGCGCCAGCAGCTTGGGGACTAGCGGGTACAATGAGCAGTTCTTC
>once|TRBJ1-1|TRBV5-6|14|NA
CASSLWGANTEAFF
TGTGCCAGCAGCTTATGGGGGGCGAACACTGAAGCTTTCTTT
>NA|TRBJ2-3|TRBV24-1|15|NA
CATSDPGGRTDTQYF
TGTGCCACCAGTGACCCCGGTGGGCGCACAGATACGCAGTATTTT
>once|TRBJ2-7|TRBV13|15|NA
CASSLQPLVGSEQYF
TGTGCCAGCAGCTTACAACCGCTAGTTGGGTCCGAGCAGTACTTC
>NA|TRBJ1-5|TRBV6-6|14|NA
CASSYSEGNQPQHF
TGTGCCAGCAGTTACTCTGAGGGCAATCAGCCCCAGCATTTT
>NA|TRBJ2-7|TRBV27|14|NA
CASSLNGAYYEQYF
TGTGCCAGCAGTTTAAACGGCGCTTACTACGAGCAGTACTTC
>NA|TRBJ2-7|TRBV12-3/TRBV12-4|13|NA
CASSPRGPGEQYF
TGTGCCAGCAGCCCCCGCGGGCCGGGGGAGCAGTACTTC
>NA|TRBJ2-3|TRBV6-5|13|NA
CASSLAAPDTQYF
TGTGCCAGCAGTCTTGCAGCCCCAGATACGCAGTATTTT
>NA|TRBJ2-3|TRBV2|15|TRBD1
CASSPTGGSTDTQYF
TGTGCCAGCAGTCCCACAGGGGGGAGCACAGATACGCAGTATTTT
>NA|TRBJ2-5|TRBV9|14|TRBD2
CASTSGGGQETQYF
TGTGCCAGCACCTCCGGGGGAGGGCAAGAGACCCAGTACTTC
>NA|TRBJ2-1|TRBV11-3|12|NA
CASSPLHGEQFF
TGTGCCAGCAGCCCACTACATGGAGAGCAGTTCTTC
>NA|TRBJ2-3|TRBV12-5|17|TRBD2
CASGLGASGTSTDTQYF
TGTGCTAGTGGTTTGGGGGCTAGCGGAACTAGCACAGATACGCAGTATTTT
>NA|TRBJ2-5|TRBV21-1|11|NA
CASRNKLDQYF
TGTGCCAGCAGGAACAAATTGGACCAGTACTTC
>NA|TRBJ1-2|TRBV9|13|NA
CASSVVMGGGYTF
TGTGCCAGCAGCGTAGTAATGGGCGGCGGCTACACCTTC
>NA|TRBJ2-1|TRBV5-6|15|NA
CASRPAPREVNEQFF
TGTGCCAGCAGACCAGCACCTAGGGAGGTTAATGAGCAGTTCTTC
>NA|TRBJ2-7|TRBV7-3|15|TRBD1
CASSYSGTGGYEQYF
TGTGCCAGCAGTTACTCCGGGACAGGGGGATACGAGCAGTACTTC
>NA|TRBJ2-7|TRBV6-6|11|NA
CASNQGYEQYF
TGTGCCAGCAACCAAGGATACGAGCAGTACTTC
>NA|TRBJ2-5|TRBV6-5|15|NA
CASSRSQTDQETQYF
TGTGCCAGCAGTCGCTCCCAGACTGACCAAGAGACCCAGTACTTC
>NA|TRBJ2-5|TRBV30|15|NA
CAWSVPRGVQETQYF
TGTGCCTGGAGTGTACCCAGGGGGGTCCAAGAGACCCAGTACTTC
>NA|TRBJ2-7|TRBV7-2|16|TRBD2
CASSLAGTSGAYEQYF
TGTGCCAGCAGCTTAGCGGGGACTAGCGGCGCCTACGAGCAGTACTTC
>NA|TRBJ2-7|TRBV11-2|16|NA
CASSAQLTGRPYEQYF
TGTGCCAGCAGCGCCCAGTTGACAGGGAGGCCCTACGAGCAGTACTTC
>NA|TRBJ2-2|TRBV30|14|TRBD1
CAWTSGQGTGELFF
TGTGCCTGGACCTCGGGACAGGGCACCGGGGAGCTGTTTTTT
>NA|TRBJ1-2|TRBV7-8|14|NA
CASSSRDQNYGYTF
TGTGCCAGCAGCTCAAGAGACCAAAACTATGGCTACACCTTC